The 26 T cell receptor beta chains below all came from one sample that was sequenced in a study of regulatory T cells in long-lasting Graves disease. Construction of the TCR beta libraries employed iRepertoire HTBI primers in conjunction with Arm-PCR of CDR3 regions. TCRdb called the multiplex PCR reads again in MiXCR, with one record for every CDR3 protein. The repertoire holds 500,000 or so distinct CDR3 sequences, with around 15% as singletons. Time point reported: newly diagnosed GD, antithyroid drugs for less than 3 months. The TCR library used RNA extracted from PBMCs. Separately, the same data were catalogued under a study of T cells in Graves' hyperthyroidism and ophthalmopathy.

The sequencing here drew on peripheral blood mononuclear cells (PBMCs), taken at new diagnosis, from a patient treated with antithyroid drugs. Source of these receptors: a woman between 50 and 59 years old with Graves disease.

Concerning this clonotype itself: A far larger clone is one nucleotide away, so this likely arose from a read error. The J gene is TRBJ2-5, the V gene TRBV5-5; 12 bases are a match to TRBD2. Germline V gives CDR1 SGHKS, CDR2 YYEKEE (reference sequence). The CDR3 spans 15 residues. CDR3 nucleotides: TGTGCCAGCAGCCGAACCCTAGCGGGAGGGGAGACCCAGTGCTTC. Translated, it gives CASSRTLAGGETQCF.

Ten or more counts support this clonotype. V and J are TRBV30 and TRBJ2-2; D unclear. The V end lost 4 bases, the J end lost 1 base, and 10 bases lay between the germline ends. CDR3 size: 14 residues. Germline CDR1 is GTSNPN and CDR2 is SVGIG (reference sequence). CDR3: CAWNSEKNTGELFF. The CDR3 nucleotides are TGTGCCTGGAACAGCGAGAAGAACACCGGGGAGCTGTTTTTT.

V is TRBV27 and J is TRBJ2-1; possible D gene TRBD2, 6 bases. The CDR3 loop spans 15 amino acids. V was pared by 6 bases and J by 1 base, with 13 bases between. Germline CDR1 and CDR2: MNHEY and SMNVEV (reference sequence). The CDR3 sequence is CASRLDGSSYNEQFF. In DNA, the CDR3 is TGTGCCAGCAGACTTGACGGGAGTTCCTACAATGAGCAGTTCTTC.

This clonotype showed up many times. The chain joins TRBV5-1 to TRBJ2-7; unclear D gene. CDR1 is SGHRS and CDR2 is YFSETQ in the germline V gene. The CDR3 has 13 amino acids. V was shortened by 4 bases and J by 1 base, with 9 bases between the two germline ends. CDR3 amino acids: CASSPDGSYEQYF. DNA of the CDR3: TGCGCCAGCAGCCCGGATGGGTCCTACGAGCAGTACTTC.

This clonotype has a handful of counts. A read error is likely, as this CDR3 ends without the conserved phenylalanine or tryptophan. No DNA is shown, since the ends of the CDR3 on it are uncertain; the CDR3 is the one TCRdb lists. CDR3 region: CASRSGCV. This chain uses TRBV27 with TRBJ2-1. Germline V CDR1 and CDR2: MNHEY, SMNVEV (reference sequence). Termini included, the CDR3 measures 8 amino acids.

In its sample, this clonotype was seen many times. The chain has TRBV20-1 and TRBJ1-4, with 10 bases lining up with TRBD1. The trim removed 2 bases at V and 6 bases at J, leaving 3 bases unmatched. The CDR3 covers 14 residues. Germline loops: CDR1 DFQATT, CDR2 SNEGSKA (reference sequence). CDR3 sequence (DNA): TGCAGTGCTAGACCCGGGACAGGGGATGAAAAACTGTTTTTT. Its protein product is CSARPGTGDEKLFF.

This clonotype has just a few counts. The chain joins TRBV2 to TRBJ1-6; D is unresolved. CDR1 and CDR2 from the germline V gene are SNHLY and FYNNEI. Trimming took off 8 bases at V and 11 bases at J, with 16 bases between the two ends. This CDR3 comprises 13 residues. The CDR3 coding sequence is TGTGCCAGCGGCCCAGTTGGTGGTCCACCCCTCCACTTT. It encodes CASGPVGGPPLHF.

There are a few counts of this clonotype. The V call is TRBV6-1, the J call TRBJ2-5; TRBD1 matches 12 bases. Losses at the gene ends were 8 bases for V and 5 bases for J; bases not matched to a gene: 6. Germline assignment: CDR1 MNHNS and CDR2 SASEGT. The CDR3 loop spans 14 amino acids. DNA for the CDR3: TGTGCCAGCCGGGACAGGGGGCGTCTTGAGACCCAGTACTTC. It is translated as CASRDRGRLETQYF.

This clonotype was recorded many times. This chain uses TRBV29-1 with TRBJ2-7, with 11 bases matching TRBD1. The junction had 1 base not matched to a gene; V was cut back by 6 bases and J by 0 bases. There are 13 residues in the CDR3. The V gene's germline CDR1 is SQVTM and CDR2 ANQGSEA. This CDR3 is CSVGTGGSYEQYF. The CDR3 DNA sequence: TGCAGCGTGGGGACAGGGGGCTCCTACGAGCAGTACTTC.

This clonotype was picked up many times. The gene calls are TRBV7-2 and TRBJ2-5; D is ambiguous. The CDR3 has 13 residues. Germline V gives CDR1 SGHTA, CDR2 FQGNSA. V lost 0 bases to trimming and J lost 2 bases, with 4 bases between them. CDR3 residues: CASSLASQETQYF. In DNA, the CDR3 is TGTGCCAGCAGCTTAGCGAGTCAAGAGACCCAGTACTTC.

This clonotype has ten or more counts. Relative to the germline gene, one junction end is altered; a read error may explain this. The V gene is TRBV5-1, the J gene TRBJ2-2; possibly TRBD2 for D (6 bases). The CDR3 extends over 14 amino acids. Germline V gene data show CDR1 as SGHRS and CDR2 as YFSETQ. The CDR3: CASSLGGTTGELFF. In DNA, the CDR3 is TGTGCCAGCAGCTTAGGAGGGACCACCGGGGAGCTGTTTTTT.

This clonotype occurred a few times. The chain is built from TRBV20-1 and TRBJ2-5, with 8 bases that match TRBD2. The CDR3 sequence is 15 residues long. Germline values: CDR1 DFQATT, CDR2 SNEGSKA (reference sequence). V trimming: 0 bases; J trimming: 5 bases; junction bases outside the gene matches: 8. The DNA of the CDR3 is TGCAGTGCTAGAGATCTGCGGGAGGTGGGGGAGACCCAGTACTTC. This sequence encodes CSARDLREVGETQYF.

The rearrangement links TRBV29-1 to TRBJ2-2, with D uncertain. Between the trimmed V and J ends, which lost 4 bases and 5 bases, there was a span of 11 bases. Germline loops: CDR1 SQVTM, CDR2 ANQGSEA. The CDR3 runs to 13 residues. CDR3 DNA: TGCAGCGTTGGTTGGTCGGAGACCGGGGAGCTGTTTTTT. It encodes CSVGWSETGELFF.

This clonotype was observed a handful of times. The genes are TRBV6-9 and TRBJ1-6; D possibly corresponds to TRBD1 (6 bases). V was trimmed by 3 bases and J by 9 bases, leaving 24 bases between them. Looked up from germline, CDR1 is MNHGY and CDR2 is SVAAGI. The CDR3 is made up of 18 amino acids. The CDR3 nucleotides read TGTGCCAGCAGTTACGGCCTCGGGGGCGCGTCTTCTAGTTCACCCCTCCACTTT. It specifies CASSYGLGGASSSSPLHF.

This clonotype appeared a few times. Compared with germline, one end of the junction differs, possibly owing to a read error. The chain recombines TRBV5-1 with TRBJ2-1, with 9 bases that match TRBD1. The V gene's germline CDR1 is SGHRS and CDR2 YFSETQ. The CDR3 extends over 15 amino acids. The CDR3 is CASSLRDRVYNEQLF. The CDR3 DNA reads TGCGCCAGCAGCTTGAGGGACAGGGTCTACAATGAGCAGCTCTTC.

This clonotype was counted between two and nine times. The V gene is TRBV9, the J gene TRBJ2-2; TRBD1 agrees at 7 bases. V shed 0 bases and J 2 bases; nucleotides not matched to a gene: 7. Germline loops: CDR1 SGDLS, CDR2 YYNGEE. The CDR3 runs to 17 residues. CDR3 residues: CASSVAREGANTGELFF. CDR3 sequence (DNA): TGTGCCAGCAGCGTAGCGAGAGAGGGGGCCAACACCGGGGAGCTGTTTTTT.

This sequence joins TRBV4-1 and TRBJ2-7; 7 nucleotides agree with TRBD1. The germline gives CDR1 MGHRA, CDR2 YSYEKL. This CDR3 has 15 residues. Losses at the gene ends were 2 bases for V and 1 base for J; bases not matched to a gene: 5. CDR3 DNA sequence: TGCGCCAGCAGCCAATACGGGGACAGTTCCTACGAGCAGTACTTC. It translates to CASSQYGDSSYEQYF.

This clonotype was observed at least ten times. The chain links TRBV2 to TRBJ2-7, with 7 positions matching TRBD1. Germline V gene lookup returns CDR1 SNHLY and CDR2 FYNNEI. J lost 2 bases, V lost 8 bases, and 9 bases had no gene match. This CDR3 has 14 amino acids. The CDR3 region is CASGDRETTYEQYF. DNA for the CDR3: TGTGCCAGCGGCGACAGGGAAACGACCTACGAGCAGTACTTC.

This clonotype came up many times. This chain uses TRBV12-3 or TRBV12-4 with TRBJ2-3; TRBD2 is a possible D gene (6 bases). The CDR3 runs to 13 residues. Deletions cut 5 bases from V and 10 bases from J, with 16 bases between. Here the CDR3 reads CASSGTDATPQYF. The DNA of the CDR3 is TGTGCCAGCAGTGGGACTGACGCAACCCCGCAGTATTTT.

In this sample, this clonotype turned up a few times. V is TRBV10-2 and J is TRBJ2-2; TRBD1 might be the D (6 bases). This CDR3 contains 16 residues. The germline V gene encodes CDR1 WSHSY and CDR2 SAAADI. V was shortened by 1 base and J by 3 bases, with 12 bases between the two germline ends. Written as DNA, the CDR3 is TGCGCCAGCAGTGAGTTCAGGACAGACTACACCGGGGAGCTGTTTTTT. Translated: CASSEFRTDYTGELFF.

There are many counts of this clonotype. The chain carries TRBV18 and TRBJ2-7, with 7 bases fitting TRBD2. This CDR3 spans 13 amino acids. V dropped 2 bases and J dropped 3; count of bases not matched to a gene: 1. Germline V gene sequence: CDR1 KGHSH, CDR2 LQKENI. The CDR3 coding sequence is TGTGCCAGCTCACCAGCGGGGGACTACGAGCAGTACTTC. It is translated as CASSPAGDYEQYF.

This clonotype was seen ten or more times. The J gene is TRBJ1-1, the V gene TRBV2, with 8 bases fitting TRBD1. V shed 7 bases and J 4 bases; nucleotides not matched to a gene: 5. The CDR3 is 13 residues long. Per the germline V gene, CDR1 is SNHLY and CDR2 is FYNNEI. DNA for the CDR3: TGTGCCAGCAAACAGGGGGGGGGCACTGAAGCTTTCTTT. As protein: CASKQGGGTEAFF.

CDR3 sequence reads: CAWGKKRDSTDTQYF. CDR3 nucleotides: TGTGCCTGGGGTAAAAAGCGGGATAGCACAGATACGCAGTATTTT. The rearrangement links TRBV30 to TRBJ2-3; 7 bases are shared with TRBD2. This CDR3 has 15 amino acids. V was clipped by 5 bases and J by 0 bases; unmatched bases: 8. Germline CDR1 GTSNPN, CDR2 SVGIG (reference sequence).

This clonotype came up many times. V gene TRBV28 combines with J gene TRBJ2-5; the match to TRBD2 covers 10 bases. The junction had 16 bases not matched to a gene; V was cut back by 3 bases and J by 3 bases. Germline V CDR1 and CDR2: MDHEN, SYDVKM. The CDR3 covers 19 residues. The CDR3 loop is CASSFPPWGAGGREETQYF. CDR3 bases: TGTGCCAGCAGTTTCCCCCCGTGGGGAGCGGGAGGGCGAGAAGAGACCCAGTACTTC.

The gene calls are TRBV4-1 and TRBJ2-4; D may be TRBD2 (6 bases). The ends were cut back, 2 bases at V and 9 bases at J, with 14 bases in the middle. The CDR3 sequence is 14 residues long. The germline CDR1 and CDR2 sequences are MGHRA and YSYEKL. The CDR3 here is CASSQLREKGIQYF. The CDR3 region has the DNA TGCGCCAGCAGCCAACTTCGGGAGAAGGGCATTCAGTACTTC.

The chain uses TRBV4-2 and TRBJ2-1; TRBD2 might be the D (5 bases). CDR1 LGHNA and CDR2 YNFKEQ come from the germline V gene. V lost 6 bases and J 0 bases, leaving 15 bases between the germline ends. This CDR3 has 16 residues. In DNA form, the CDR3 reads TGTGCCAGCAGACCGTTAGTGGGGAGCTCCTACAATGAGCAGTTCTTC. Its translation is CASRPLVGSSYNEQFF.